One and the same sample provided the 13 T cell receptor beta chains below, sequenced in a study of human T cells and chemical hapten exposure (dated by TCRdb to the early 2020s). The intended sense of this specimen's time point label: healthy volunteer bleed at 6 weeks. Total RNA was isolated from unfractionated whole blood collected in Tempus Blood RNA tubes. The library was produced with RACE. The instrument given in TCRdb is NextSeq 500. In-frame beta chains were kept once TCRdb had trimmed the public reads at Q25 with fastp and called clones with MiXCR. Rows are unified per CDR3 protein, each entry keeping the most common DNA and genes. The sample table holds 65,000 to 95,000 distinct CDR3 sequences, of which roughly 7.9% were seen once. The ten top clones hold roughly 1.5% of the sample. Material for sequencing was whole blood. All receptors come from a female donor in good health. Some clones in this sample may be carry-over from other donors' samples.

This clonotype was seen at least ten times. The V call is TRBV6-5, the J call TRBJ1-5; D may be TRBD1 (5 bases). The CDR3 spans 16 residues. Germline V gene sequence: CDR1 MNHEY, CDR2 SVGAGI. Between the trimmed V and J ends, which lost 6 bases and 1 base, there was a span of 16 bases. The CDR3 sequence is CASSPARAPSNQPQHF. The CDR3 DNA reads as TGTGCCAGCAGCCCCGCCAGGGCCCCCAGCAATCAGCCCCAGCATTTT.

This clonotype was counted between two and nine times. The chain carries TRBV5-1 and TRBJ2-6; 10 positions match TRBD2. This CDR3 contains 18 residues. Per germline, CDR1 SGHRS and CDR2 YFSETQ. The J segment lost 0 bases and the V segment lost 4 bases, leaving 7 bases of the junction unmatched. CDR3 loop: CASSPKRGGDSGANVLTF. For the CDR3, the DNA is TGCGCCAGCAGCCCCAAGCGGGGGGGTGACTCTGGGGCCAACGTCCTGACTTTC.

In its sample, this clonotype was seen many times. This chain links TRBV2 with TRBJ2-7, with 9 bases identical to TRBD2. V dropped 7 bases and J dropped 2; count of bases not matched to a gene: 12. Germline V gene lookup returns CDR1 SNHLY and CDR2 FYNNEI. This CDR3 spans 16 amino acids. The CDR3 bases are TGTGCCAGCACCCCGCTGGAGCGGGGGGACACCTACGAGCAGTACTTC. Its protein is CASTPLERGDTYEQYF.

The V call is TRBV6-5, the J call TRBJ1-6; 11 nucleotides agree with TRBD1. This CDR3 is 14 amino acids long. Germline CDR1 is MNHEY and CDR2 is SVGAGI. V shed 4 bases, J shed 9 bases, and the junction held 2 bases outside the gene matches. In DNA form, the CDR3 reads TGTGCCAGCAGTTCGGGGACAGGGGGTTCACCCCTCCACTTT. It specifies CASSSGTGGSPLHF.

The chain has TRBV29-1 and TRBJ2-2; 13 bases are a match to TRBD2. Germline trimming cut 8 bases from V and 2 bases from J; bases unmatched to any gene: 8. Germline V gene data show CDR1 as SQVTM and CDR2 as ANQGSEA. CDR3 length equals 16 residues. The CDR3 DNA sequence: TGCAGCACTAGCGGGGGGGCGTTTAAAAACACCGGGGAGCTGTTTTTT. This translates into CSTSGGAFKNTGELFF.

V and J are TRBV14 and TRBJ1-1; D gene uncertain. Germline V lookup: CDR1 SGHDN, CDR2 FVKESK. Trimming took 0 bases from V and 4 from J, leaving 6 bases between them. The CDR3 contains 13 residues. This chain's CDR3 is CASSQESITEAFF. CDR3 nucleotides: TGTGCCAGCAGCCAAGAGAGTATCACTGAAGCTTTCTTT.

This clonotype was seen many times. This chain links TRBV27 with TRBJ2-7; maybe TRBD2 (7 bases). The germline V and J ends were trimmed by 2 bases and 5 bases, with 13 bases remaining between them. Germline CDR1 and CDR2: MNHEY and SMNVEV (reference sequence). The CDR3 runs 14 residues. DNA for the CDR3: TGTGCCAGCAGTTTAAGGGGGGGGGCCCACGAGCAGTACTTC. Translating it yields CASSLRGGAHEQYF.

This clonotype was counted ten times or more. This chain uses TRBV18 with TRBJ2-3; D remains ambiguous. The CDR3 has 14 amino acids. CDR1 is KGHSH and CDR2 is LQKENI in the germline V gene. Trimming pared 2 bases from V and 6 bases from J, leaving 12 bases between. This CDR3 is CASSPYHYSDTQYF. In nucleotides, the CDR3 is TGTGCCAGCTCACCATATCACTATTCGGATACGCAGTATTTT.

The CDR3 protein is CASSPRGEAQYF. The CDR3 DNA sequence: TGTGCCAGCTCACCACGCGGCGAGGCGCAGTATTTT. V usage is TRBV18 and J usage is TRBJ2-3; D ambiguous. V lost 1 base and J lost 10, with 9 bases in between. The CDR3 is 12 amino acids. CDR1 and CDR2 (germline): KGHSH, LQKENI.

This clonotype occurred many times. CDR3 loop: CASSVSHRVRNTEAFF. In nucleotides, the CDR3 is TGTGCCAGCAGCGTGAGCCACAGGGTAAGAAACACTGAAGCTTTCTTT. The chain employs TRBV21-1 and TRBJ1-1; the table's TRBD1 call for D was not verified on the DNA. TRBV21-1 is an annotated pseudogene. The CDR3 is 16 residues long.

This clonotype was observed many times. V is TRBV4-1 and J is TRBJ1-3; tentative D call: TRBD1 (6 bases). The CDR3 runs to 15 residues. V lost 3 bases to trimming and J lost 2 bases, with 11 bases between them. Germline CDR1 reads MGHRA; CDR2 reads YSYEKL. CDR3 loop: CASSQSTGTGNTIYF. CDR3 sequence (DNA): TGCGCCAGCAGCCAGAGTACAGGGACTGGAAACACCATATATTTT.

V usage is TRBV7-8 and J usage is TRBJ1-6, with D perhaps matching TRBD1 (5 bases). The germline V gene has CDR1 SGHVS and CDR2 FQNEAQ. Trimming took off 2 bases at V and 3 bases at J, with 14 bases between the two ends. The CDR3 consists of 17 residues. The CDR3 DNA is TGTGCCAGCAGCTTAAAGGTTCCGGGGGTCTATAATTCACCCCTCCACTTT. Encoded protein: CASSLKVPGVYNSPLHF.

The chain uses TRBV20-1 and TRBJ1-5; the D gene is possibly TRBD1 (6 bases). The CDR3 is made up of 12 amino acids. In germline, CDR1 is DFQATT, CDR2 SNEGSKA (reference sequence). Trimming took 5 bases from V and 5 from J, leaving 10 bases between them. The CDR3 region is CSAGQSDQPQHF. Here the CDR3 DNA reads TGCAGTGCTGGACAGTCAGATCAGCCCCAGCATTTT.